The text below deals with one TCR beta chain. Which antigen it targets is not known. Base qualities are not recorded, but no much larger clone differs from it by a single base. The sequencer listed for this sample is Illumina HiSeq 2500. Quantitative 5'-RACE with molecular barcodes was the method used to prepare the TCR beta libraries. From the authors' description of their analysis: A new computational method based on a probabilistic model of VDJ rearrangement was used to identify disease-linked TCR variants. TCRdb redid the processing of the public reads, applying fastp at Q25 and MiXCR, and retained in-frame beta chains. Rows with one shared CDR3 protein collapse into an entry with the most common genes and DNA. The authors' filters were not applied to this entry. This sample lists about 340,000 distinct CDR3 sequences; 14% to 15% were detected once. The ten largest clones capture 0.95% to 1.4% of the sample.

The data were obtained in a study of CD8 T cells in ankylosing spondylitis (dated by TCRdb to the late 2010s). Background for the entire study: The study set out to find disease-linked TCR variants by profiling T cell receptor beta repertoires in ankylosing spondylitis patients and healthy donors. In total, the full study cohort was made up of some 110 healthy donors and 25 to 30 ankylosing spondylitis patients. Samples of peripheral blood were taken, and for ankylosing spondylitis patients, synovial fluid was collected as well. Overall results and qualifications from the work: Some of the motif variants had been reported before in the synovial fluid and blood of reactive arthritis patients, a finding that suggests common disease-initiation mechanisms. Blood from ankylosing spondylitis patients appeared to be characterized by a TCR beta motif made up of about 8 highly homologous amino acid variants. According to the report, matched synovial fluid samples from ankylosing spondylitis patients were significantly enriched for the disease-linked clones. The disease-linked clones showed a CD8+ phenotype and occurred at relatively low frequencies in peripheral blood.

Via the germline V gene, CDR1 is SNHLY and CDR2 FYNNEI. From V the trimming removes 9 bases and from J it removes 5 bases, while the gene matches leave 15 bases of the junction unaccounted for. The CDR3 holds 17 amino acids from the cysteine to the phenylalanine. The only DNA kept is the CDR3, 51 bases in frame from the first base. The chain joins TRBV2 to TRBJ2-2; 10 bases in the middle match TRBD2. The source of this sequence is a male donor with ankylosing spondylitis or in good health (not recorded which). Sequenced: blood, either unsorted or a sorted T cell fraction (not recorded which). The encoded CDR3 is CARTFPGTSDPTGELFF. The nucleotide sequence reads TGTGCCAGGACCTTTCCGGGGACTAGCGACCCTACCGGGGAGCTGTTTTTT.